Presented here are 32 T cell receptor beta chains from one specimen sequenced in a study of chemoradiotherapy in HPV16-positive cancers. Profiled with immunoSEQ multiplex PCR; TCRdb holds only in-frame clones, not every one. The sample holds 50,000 to 55,000 clones, roughly nine tenths seen once. The sample in question was blood, obtained from a patient who underwent chemoradiotherapy. The receptors originated from a human donor with HPV-associated anogenital cancer.

The genes are TRBV5-5 and TRBJ2-7; the D gene could be TRBD1 or TRBD2 (5 bases each). Germline V gives CDR1 SGHKS, CDR2 YYEKEE (reference sequence). The CDR3 loop spans 14 amino acids. V was pared by 7 bases and J by 5 bases, with 19 bases between. CDR3 nucleotide sequence: TGTGCCAGCGTCGATTTGGGGGTTGGCGACGAGCAGTACTTC. This codes for CASVDLGVGDEQYF.

V and J are TRBV2 and TRBJ1-2; D gene ambiguous. The V and J ends lost 4 bases and 2 bases respectively, with 11 bases between them. This CDR3 region has 14 residues. Germline lookup yields CDR1 SNHLY and CDR2 FYNNEI. CDR3 loop: CASSAAAANYGYTF. In DNA, the CDR3 is TGTGCCAGCAGTGCGGCGGCCGCGAACTATGGCTACACCTTC.

The J gene is TRBJ2-5, the V gene TRBV6-5, with a weak D call TRBD2 (5 bases). CDR1 is MNHEY, CDR2 SVGAGI, per germline. This CDR3 is built from 14 residues. V lost 2 bases and J 5 bases, leaving 12 bases between the germline ends. The CDR3 spells CASSYRGLRETQYF. CDR3 sequence (DNA): TGTGCCAGCAGTTACCGGGGTCTCCGGGAGACCCAGTACTTC.

This chain uses TRBV25-1 with TRBJ2-2, with D possibly TRBD2 on 6 matching bases. V was clipped by 5 bases and J by 0 bases, with 10 bases between them. The CDR3 contains 15 residues. The germline V gene has CDR1 MGHDK and CDR2 SYGVNS. The CDR3 region is CASSRRGSNTGELFF. The DNA for the CDR3 is TGTGCCAGCAGTCGGAGGGGTTCGAACACCGGGGAGCTGTTTTTT. Full variable domain (missing parts from reference TRBV25-1 and TRBJ2-2): EADIYQTPRYLVIGTGKKITLECSQTMGHDKMYWYQQDPGMELHLIHYSYGVNSTEKGDLSSESTVSRIRTEHFPLTLESARPSHTSQYLCASSRRGSNTGELFFGEGSRLTVL.

V gene TRBV6-1 combines with J gene TRBJ2-1, with no clear D. The V and J ends lost 4 bases and 5 bases respectively, with 12 bases between them. Germline lookup yields CDR1 MNHNS and CDR2 SASEGT. The CDR3 sequence is 14 residues long. CDR3 sequence reads: CASSGIDSNNEQFF. The CDR3 DNA follows: TGTGCCAGCAGTGGAATAGACTCAAACAATGAGCAGTTCTTC.

This sequence joins TRBV5-5 and TRBJ1-2; TRBD1 matches at 8 bases. Germline V gives CDR1 SGHKS, CDR2 YYEKEE (reference sequence). The CDR3 runs 14 residues. V was clipped by 4 bases and J by 8 bases; unmatched bases: 10. The CDR3 loop is CASSQEDRVKGYTF. The CDR3 DNA reads TGTGCCAGCAGCCAAGAGGACAGGGTGAAAGGCTACACCTTC.

The chain uses TRBV10-3 and TRBJ2-7, with a tentative D call TRBD1 (6 bases). V lost 6 bases and J 1 base, leaving 13 bases between the germline ends. The germline V gene encodes CDR1 ENHRY and CDR2 SYGVKD. The CDR3 runs 14 residues. The CDR3 nucleotides are TGTGCCATCAGCACCGGGACACCTTCCTACGAGCAGTACTTC. Residues: CAISTGTPSYEQYF.

The chain links TRBV4-3 to TRBJ1-3; no clear D. The CDR3 is 17 amino acids. V shed 3 bases and J shed 0 bases, with 15 bases lying between them. Germline V gene sequence: CDR1 LGHNA, CDR2 YSLEER. CDR3 region: CASSHSRAASSGNTIYF. DNA of the CDR3: TGCGCCAGCAGCCACAGTCGGGCTGCGAGCTCTGGAAACACCATATATTTT.

This clone was recorded only once. The chain recombines TRBV18 with TRBJ1-1, with D hard to call. V was clipped by 5 bases and J by 3 bases, with 10 bases between them. Germline CDR1 reads KGHSH; CDR2 reads LQKENI. This CDR3 spans 13 amino acids. The CDR3 loop reads CASSAGRYTEAFF. The DNA of the CDR3 is TGTGCCAGCTCAGCTGGACGGTACACTGAAGCTTTCTTT.

The J gene is TRBJ1-2, the V gene TRBV28, with a weak D call TRBD1 (5 bases). V was trimmed by 2 bases and J by 8 bases, leaving 9 bases between them. Germline CDR1 MDHEN, CDR2 SYDVKM. The CDR3 has 12 amino acids. The CDR3: CASSLRTWGYTF. CDR3 sequence (DNA): TGTGCCAGCAGTTTAAGGACATGGGGCTACACCTTC.

This clone showed up just once. Here the CDR3 reads CASSSGGAETQYF. The CDR3 DNA reads as TGTGCCAGCAGTTCAGGGGGCGCGGAGACCCAGTACTTC. The rearrangement uses TRBV6-1 and TRBJ2-5, with 8 bases identical to TRBD1. CDR1 and CDR2 from the germline V gene are MNHNS and SASEGT. The CDR3 has 13 residues. V was pared by 5 bases and J by 5 bases, with 4 bases of the junction left unmatched.

V and J are TRBV5-1 and TRBJ2-5; 10 nucleotides align to TRBD2. The trim removed 4 bases at V and 4 bases at J, leaving 13 bases unmatched. Germline-derived CDR1 and CDR2 are SGHRS and YFSETQ. This CDR3 has 17 amino acids. CDR3 sequence: CASSPLGAGGPRETQYF. CDR3 sequence (DNA): TGCGCCAGCAGCCCCTTGGGAGCGGGGGGGCCGAGAGAGACCCAGTACTTC.

The CDR3 DNA reads TGTGCCGCCCGGGACAGGGCCGACGAGCAGTACTTC. This sequence encodes CAARDRADEQYF. The J gene is TRBJ2-7, the V gene TRBV9; 9 positions match TRBD1. J gave up 5 bases and V 10 bases, and 7 bases lay outside the gene matches. The CDR3 length is 12 residues. CDR1 is SGDLS, CDR2 YYNGEE, per germline.

V is TRBV5-6 and J is TRBJ2-3, with D possibly being TRBD1 (5 bases). V gave up 5 bases and J gave up 2 bases, with 12 bases separating them. This CDR3 spans 14 amino acids. Germline CDR1 SGHDT, CDR2 YYEEEE. The CDR3 protein is CASSFDRPTDTQYF. DNA of the CDR3: TGTGCCAGCAGTTTTGACAGACCCACAGATACGCAGTATTTT.

This chain uses TRBV7-2 with TRBJ1-1, with D tentatively TRBD1 (5 bases). The germline V gene encodes CDR1 SGHTA and CDR2 FQGNSA. CDR3 length: 14 residues. Trimming shortened V by 4 bases and J by 8 bases, and 17 bases separated the two germline ends. CDR3 DNA sequence: TGTGCCAGCAGCTCCGCCTCGCAGGGAAGGGAAGCTTTCTTT. Translating it yields CASSSASQGREAFF.

The chain has TRBV7-2 and TRBJ2-7; 9 nucleotides match TRBD2. Germline CDR1 is SGHTA and CDR2 is FQGNSA. This CDR3 is 15 amino acids long. V lost 6 bases to trimming and J lost 2 bases; unmatched junction nucleotides: 8. The CDR3 DNA reads as TGTGCCAGCAGTCGAGCGGGAGGCCGGGCCTACGAGCAGTACTTC. This sequence encodes CASSRAGGRAYEQYF.

V gene TRBV10-3 combines with J gene TRBJ2-2; 10 bases map to TRBD2. Germline-derived CDR1 and CDR2 are ENHRY and SYGVKD. The CDR3 has 16 residues. V dropped 4 bases and J dropped 1; count of bases not matched to a gene: 3. Written as DNA, the CDR3 is TGTGCCATCAGTGTAATAGCGGGAGGGAACACCGGGGAGCTGTTTTTT. It codes for CAISVIAGGNTGELFF.

This rearrangement joins TRBV7-9 to TRBJ1-1; TRBD1 matches at 7 bases. Germline CDR1 and CDR2: SEHNR and FQNEAQ (reference sequence). V gave up 5 bases and J gave up 6 bases; unmatched junction bases: 9. This CDR3 region has 14 residues. CDR3: CASSSRGAGAEAFF. The CDR3 DNA reads TGTGCCAGCAGCAGCAGGGGGGCTGGGGCTGAAGCTTTCTTT.

This clone was seen only once. The chain combines TRBV18 with TRBJ2-7; a possible D gene is TRBD1 (6 bases). With 6 bases removed from V and 1 base from J, the gap between germline ends came to 16 bases. This CDR3 is built from 15 residues. Germline loops: CDR1 KGHSH, CDR2 LQKENI. In DNA, the CDR3 is TGTGCCAGCTCCGCATCAACAGGGAATTCCTACGAGCAGTACTTC. Protein: CASSASTGNSYEQYF.

J is TRBJ2-5 and V is TRBV19; D remains ambiguous. The CDR3 sequence is 16 residues long. Deletions cut 8 bases from V and 2 bases from J, with 21 bases between. From germline, CDR1 is LNHDA and CDR2 SQIVND (reference sequence). The CDR3 DNA reads as TGTGCCAGTTCCACCAATGGCGGCAGCTCACAAGAGACCCAGTACTTC. Encoded protein: CASSTNGGSSQETQYF.

This clone was counted a single time. The V call is TRBV7-2, the J call TRBJ2-7; 8 positions agree with TRBD2. The CDR3 extends over 19 amino acids. CDR1 SGHTA and CDR2 FQGNSA come from the germline V gene. Trimming at V came to 5 bases and at J to 4 bases, leaving 22 bases not matched to a gene. CDR3 nucleotides: TGTGCCAGCAGCCCGTCCGTGGCGGGAGGTGGGGCCTTTATGTACGAGCAGTACTTC. Its protein is CASSPSVAGGGAFMYEQYF.

The chain links TRBV5-1 to TRBJ1-2; D unclear. CDR3 length: 13 residues. Trimming took off 0 bases at V and 6 bases at J, with 9 bases between the two ends. Germline CDR1 SGHRS, CDR2 YFSETQ. CDR3 bases: TGCGCCAGCAGCTTGGGAGGGAATAATGGCTACACCTTC. This sequence encodes CASSLGGNNGYTF.

Only one count was recorded for this clone. The rearrangement links TRBV18 to TRBJ1-4; 8 bases align to TRBD1. There are 16 residues in the CDR3. V lost 6 bases to trimming and J lost 4 bases; unmatched junction nucleotides: 10. The V gene's germline CDR1 is KGHSH and CDR2 LQKENI. The CDR3 region has the DNA TGTGCCAGCTCTCGGGGACAGGTGGCCCTTAATGAAAAACTGTTTTTT. It encodes CASSRGQVALNEKLFF.

V gene TRBV30 combines with J gene TRBJ2-1; tentatively, D is TRBD2 (7 bases). Looked up from germline, CDR1 is GTSNPN and CDR2 is SVGIG (reference sequence). The CDR3 loop spans 12 amino acids. Trimming removed 8 bases at V and 2 bases at J, with 10 bases between. The CDR3 bases are TGTGCCGAGGGGGGGCCCTACAATGAGCAGTTCTTC. It is translated as CAEGGPYNEQFF.

The chain employs TRBV15 and TRBJ1-5; D call uncertain. Trimming removed 0 bases from V and 8 bases from J, with 14 bases in between. Germline V gives CDR1 LNHNV, CDR2 YYDKDF (reference sequence). The CDR3 sequence is 15 residues long. CDR3 in amino acids: CATSRDSGFQEPQHF. The CDR3 DNA follows: TGTGCCACCAGCAGAGATTCGGGGTTTCAGGAGCCCCAGCATTTT.

V usage is TRBV11-3 and J usage is TRBJ1-1; the match to TRBD1 covers 10 bases. The CDR3 is 16 amino acids. V trimming: 4 bases; J trimming: 3 bases; junction bases outside the gene matches: 8. CDR1 is SGHNT, CDR2 YENEEA, per germline. In nucleotides, the CDR3 is TGTGCCAGCAGCTCAAGGGACAGGGGACTTGACACTGAAGCTTTCTTT. Amino acid sequence: CASSSRDRGLDTEAFF. The entire variable domain, with the rest obtained from reference TRBV11-3 and TRBJ1-1, is as follows: EAGVVQSPRYKIIEKKQPVAFWCNPISGHNTLYWYLQNLGQGPELLIRYENEEAVDDSQLPKDRFSAERLKGVDSTLKIQPAELGDSAVYLCASSSRDRGLDTEAFFGQGTRLTVV.

This clone came up once. This sequence joins TRBV5-1 and TRBJ2-7; D gene ambiguous. V lost 2 bases and J lost 4, with 13 bases in between. Germline V gene sequence: CDR1 SGHRS, CDR2 YFSETQ. The CDR3 loop spans 14 amino acids. Here the CDR3 reads CASSFGRGLYEQYF. The CDR3 DNA sequence: TGCGCCAGCAGCTTTGGGCGAGGTTTATACGAGCAGTACTTC.

The chain joins TRBV4-3 to TRBJ2-7, with 9 bases aligning to TRBD2. Germline trimming cut 2 bases from V and 0 bases from J; bases unmatched to any gene: 2. Looked up from germline, CDR1 is LGHNA and CDR2 is YSLEER. CDR3 length: 15 amino acids. The CDR3 here is CASSQQLAGSYEQYF. The DNA for the CDR3 is TGCGCCAGCAGCCAACAACTAGCGGGCTCCTACGAGCAGTACTTC.

The rearrangement uses TRBV9 and TRBJ2-5; D is unresolved. The CDR3 runs 14 residues. Germline CDR1 and CDR2: SGDLS and YYNGEE. V was shortened by 0 bases and J by 5 bases, with 11 bases between the two germline ends. The CDR3 sequence: CASSVGQLRETQYF. The DNA of the CDR3 is TGTGCCAGCAGCGTAGGGCAACTTCGGGAGACCCAGTACTTC.

The chain joins TRBV5-8 to TRBJ2-1, with 8 bases aligning to TRBD2. The CDR3 consists of 14 residues. V trimming: 4 bases; J trimming: 8 bases; junction bases outside the gene matches: 8. In germline, CDR1 is SGHTS, CDR2 YDEGEE. CDR3 sequence (DNA): TGTGCCAGCAGCAGCGGGAGACGTACGGATGAGCAGTTCTTC. The encoded protein is CASSSGRRTDEQFF.

The V and J genes are TRBV5-1 and TRBJ2-7, with a tentative D call TRBD1 (6 bases). Looked up from germline, CDR1 is SGHRS and CDR2 is YFSETQ. Trimming left V 2 bases short and J 5 bases short, with 17 bases between. The CDR3 consists of 15 residues. The CDR3 region is CASSLGGNMANEQYF. The CDR3 nucleotides read TGCGCCAGCAGCTTAGGGGGTAATATGGCTAACGAGCAGTACTTC.

This clone occurred once. V usage is TRBV4-3 and J usage is TRBJ1-2, with 9 nucleotides matching TRBD1. J gave up 7 bases and V 0 bases, and 9 bases lay outside the gene matches. Germline loops: CDR1 LGHNA, CDR2 YSLEER. There are 16 residues in the CDR3. The CDR3 DNA follows: TGCGCCAGCAGCCAAGAGGGACAGGGAAGAAGAGGTGGCTACACCTTC. Its protein is CASSQEGQGRRGGYTF.